This T cell receptor (beta chain) was profiled in a study of cytomegalovirus exposure and HLA in healthy donors (dated by TCRdb to about 2017). Turning to the overall study: According to an earlier analysis of a few hundred of the donors, 150 million to 200 million T cells yielded 90 million to 140 million unique TCR beta sequences and less than 300 Gb of sequence data. An early release that covered about 640 HLA-typed donors contained approximately 290 gigabases of sequencing data and tens of millions of unique TCR sequences. The genetic ancestry cluster associated with self-reported Caucasian donors included roughly four fifths of the roughly 390 genotyped donors. The study aimed to test whether cataloging public T cell receptors could reveal signatures of past pathogen exposure. Using immunosequencing, the study profiled T cell repertoires from approximately 700 subjects and related those repertoires to cytomegalovirus serostatus. In addition to the first cohort of several hundred subjects, a separate validation cohort of approximately 130 different subjects was used. To predict cytomegalovirus infection status, the study combined high-throughput TCR immunosequencing, statistical association of individual TCRs with disease status, and machine learning. A later analysis re-examined previously published TCR beta repertoires from several hundred donors and added high-resolution HLA genotyping to investigate patterns of TCR occurrence. Rather than drawing on any new phenotypic data, the later analysis identified candidate immune exposures from TCR beta sequences and the way those sequences occurred across donors. To decide whether each TCR beta V gene segment behaved as functional or pseudogenic, an earlier analysis of approximately 600 of the donors relied on high-throughput TCR beta sequencing. Alongside the repertoire data, information on donor age, sex, ethnicity and CMV serostatus was compiled. A later genetic analysis took genome-wide SNP genotypes for about 65% of the 666 donors and used that subset as a discovery cohort. Every discovery cohort repertoire had been produced on one sequencing platform. Class I and class II HLA loci were covered by the typing at four-digit resolution. Typing coverage differed by locus: A, B, C, DRB1 and DQB1 were typed in roughly 620-640 donors, DQA1 in about 500, DPA1 in approximately 610, and DPB1 in 450 to 480. Roughly five DR-DQ haplotypes were treated as single units for association and clustering because of strong linkage in the cohort. On average, 235,054 unique TCR beta nucleotide sequences were sequenced per donor among 300 to 500 genotyped donors of the cohort, with roughly a sixth of those sequences being non-productive. Overall study results and their limits: The authors suggested that the approach could potentially be extended to other disease states and immunological phenotypes. In a later analysis, the rate of TCR association differed among HLA loci, with DRB1 alleles having the most associated TCRs and HLA-C alleles having the fewest. A later analysis found that most CMV-associated TCR beta chains appeared HLA-restricted, with HLA associations seemingly driven largely by CMV exposure. Across donors, most TCR sequences were observed very rarely, whereas some public TCRs were present in many individuals. Correlated functional status among segregating V segments might reflect linkage disequilibrium, but an unknown experimental factor could not be ruled out. The sequencing pipeline was judged likely to have produced a cluster of highly shared sequence variants as a technical artifact. At a false discovery rate of 0.05, a later analysis linked about 17,000 TCR beta sequences to specific HLA alleles. Presence/absence analyses assumed roughly uniform sequencing depth across donors, an assumption that may not hold. A later genetic analysis reported fewer N-insertions in productive TCRs among donors in an Asian-associated ancestry cluster than the roughly 690-donor mean. Assigning TCR associations to individual alleles was difficult when HLA alleles, especially DR and DQ, strongly co-occurred. A later analysis found that HLA-associated TCR beta chains were more clonally expanded and had lower generation probabilities than equally common non-associated chains. An association between a missense DCLRE1C variant and V-gene and J-gene trimming of TCR beta chains was found in a later genetic analysis and replicated in an independent cohort. In vitro tests confirmed that a few of the cytomegalovirus-associated TCR beta chains recognize cytomegalovirus antigens. A later analysis reported that several top co-occurrence clusters appeared linked to parvovirus B19, influenza, CMV and Epstein-Barr virus. Because counts were too low, 15 to 20 rarely observed V segments, including chromosome 9 orphons, were left out of the earlier analysis of several hundred of the donors. A further reported finding was that TCR beta sequences accurately predicted the HLA-A and HLA-B alleles for most subjects in the first cohort. Immune exposure information for the cohort was limited to CMV serostatus. Because the 87-base-pair reads could not distinguish some IMGT-functional V segments, including TRBV6-2 and TRBV6-3, those segments were excluded. In an earlier analysis of some 550 of the donors, most TCR beta V segments were observed in productive rearrangements about 87% or about 30% of the time, broadly matching IMGT annotations. The cohort was sequenced for TCR beta chains only, and without alpha or paired-chain data the features that could be detected were limited. In the study, 150 to 200 TCR beta chains were listed as associated with cytomegalovirus. Because some donors lacked HLA typing at each locus, the association tests relied only on the typed subset. Cytomegalovirus status was reported to be diagnosed by the classifier with high specificity and sensitivity in both the original and validation cohorts.

According to the germline V gene, CDR1 reads SNHLY and CDR2 reads FYNNEI. V loses 3 bases, J loses 8 bases, and the germline ends lie 8 bases apart. The cysteine opens and the phenylalanine closes a CDR3 of 12 amino acids. The entry retains the CDR3 DNA only, 36 bases that are in frame from base 1. Points on this clone: There is no known antigen for this receptor. The input lacks base qualities; no much larger clone sits a single base away. This sample also contains other DNA sequences that code for the same CDR3.

Preparation of the library involved the immunoSEQ multiplex PCR assay. The multiplex PCR relied on a mix of 60 forward primers for TCR Vbeta segments and 13 reverse primers for TCR Jbeta segments. Amplification of the CDR3 region of rearranged TCR beta genes was performed with a multiplex PCR assay on genomic DNA. On the Illumina HiSeq System, the amplified TCR beta libraries were sequenced as 87-base-pair reads. Turning to the authors' computational methods: Across the 500 to 700 repertoires, a later analysis counted approximately 75 million unique TCR beta chains, about 10 million of which were shared by at least two donors. To remove PCR and sequencing errors, raw reads were error-corrected and collapsed into unique sequences using a nearest-neighbor algorithm that merged closely related sequences. Alignment of CDR3 sequences to IMGT reference sequences was used to assign V, D and J gene segments. Each retained sequence needed at least a six-nucleotide match to both a V gene segment and a J gene segment. A rearrangement was called productive if the CDR3 had no stop codons and remained in frame with V and J, and every other rearrangement was called non-productive. Following IMGT convention, CDR3 was defined as the stretch from the second conserved V-encoded cysteine up to the conserved J-encoded phenylalanine. The earlier analysis of 500 to 750 of the donors excluded any sequence lacking an unambiguous match to a single V gene segment. An earlier analysis of 587 of the donors called V segments functional above 56.7% productive rearrangements and segregating when the between-donor standard deviation exceeded 5%. A statistical classification framework was built for diagnosing cytomegalovirus status from the catalog of TCR beta chain sequences. In a later analysis, V and J genes were assigned by comparing TCR nucleotide sequences against IMGT/GENE-DB human TR gene sequences. In a later analysis, CDR3 sequences and most-parsimonious VDJ recombination scenarios were assigned using the TCRdist pipeline. In a later analysis, each TCR beta chain was defined by its CDR3 amino acid sequence together with its V-gene family, and reads without a unique V-gene family were excluded. As a way to deal with suspected cross-contamination and a sequencing artifact, a later analysis dropped hundreds of nucleotide sequences that were highly shared and had low generation probability. For each public chain, a later analysis derived a clonal expansion index from normalized ranks of inferred template counts within each repertoire. In a later analysis, generation probabilities were computed using a VDJ recombination model fitted to out-of-frame rearrangements, and the results were checked against IGoR. In a later analysis, hypergeometric tests were used to score TCR-TCR, TCR-HLA and TCR-CMV co-occurrence, with a repertoire-size bias correction applied to TCR pairs. In a later analysis, false discovery rates were estimated by permuting HLA or CMV assignments 20 times. A later analysis grouped co-occurring TCRs with DBSCAN, adding TCRdist sequence similarity when clustering within HLA-allele-positive subsets. For co-occurrence clustering, repertoires with fewer than 30,000 or more than 120,000 public chains were excluded, along with roughly 5 repertoires with anomalous nucleotide sharing. Sourced from immuneACCESS, this table was stored by TCRdb with only in-frame sequences that have V and J called. A share of the clones is absent; for the studies checked, an unresolved V gene accounts for under half, and the remainder has no known explanation. The DNA gave D and trimming, while V, J and clone size come from that table. Recorded for this sample are 150,000 to 200,000 clones; 65% to 90% of them occurred a single time. Approximately 2.2% of the sample is held by the ten biggest clonotypes.

The cohort consisted of approximately 670 healthy bone marrow donors. Cohort members were all nominally healthy when sampled, although unrecorded immune exposures were likely present. The donor tested CMV seronegative and was one of the 352 seronegative cohort members. Each donor provided a peripheral blood sample, and peripheral blood mononuclear cells were used for TCR beta sequencing. Genomic DNA was extracted from the blood cell samples with the Qiagen DNeasy Blood Extraction Kit. The sample consisted of PBMCs. This chain joins TRBV2 to TRBJ2-1, with a tentative D gene TRBD2 over 5 matching bases. This TCR was sampled from a woman aged 50 to 60 in good health and CMV-seronegative. The CDR3 protein is CASSESGYEQFF. The nucleotide sequence is given as TGTGCCAGCAGTGAGAGCGGCTATGAGCAGTTCTTC.